Listed here is a single T cell receptor beta chain. Its specificity is unknown. This specimen comes from a study of cytomegalovirus exposure and HLA in healthy donors. About the study: The 100 to 150 validation repertoires matched the approximately 670 first-cohort repertoires in platform, a later analysis reported.

The study's findings and limits: The study listed roughly 150 cytomegalovirus-associated TCR beta chains. The TCR clusters that emerged in the first cohort tended, a later analysis found, to co-occur in the 110 or so validation repertoires. Both high specificity and high sensitivity reportedly marked the classifier's diagnosis of cytomegalovirus status.

The CDR3 is 15 amino acids. V trimming: 3 bases; J trimming: 3 bases; junction bases outside the gene matches: 4. The germline CDR1 and CDR2 sequences are SGDLS and YYNGEE. The data were produced by immunoSEQ multiplex PCR, yet TCRdb's version contains in-frame clones alone and is incomplete. The data show 200,000 or so clones, around 88% seen once. Sequencing was performed on PBMCs. The genes are TRBV9 and TRBJ2-1; TRBD2 agrees at 9 bases. This sequence originates from a woman aged 18-29 years in good health and CMV-seronegative. The CDR3 nucleotides read TGTGCCAGCAGCGAGCGGGGGGAGCGCTACAATGAGCAGTTCTTC. Amino acids: CASSERGERYNEQFF.